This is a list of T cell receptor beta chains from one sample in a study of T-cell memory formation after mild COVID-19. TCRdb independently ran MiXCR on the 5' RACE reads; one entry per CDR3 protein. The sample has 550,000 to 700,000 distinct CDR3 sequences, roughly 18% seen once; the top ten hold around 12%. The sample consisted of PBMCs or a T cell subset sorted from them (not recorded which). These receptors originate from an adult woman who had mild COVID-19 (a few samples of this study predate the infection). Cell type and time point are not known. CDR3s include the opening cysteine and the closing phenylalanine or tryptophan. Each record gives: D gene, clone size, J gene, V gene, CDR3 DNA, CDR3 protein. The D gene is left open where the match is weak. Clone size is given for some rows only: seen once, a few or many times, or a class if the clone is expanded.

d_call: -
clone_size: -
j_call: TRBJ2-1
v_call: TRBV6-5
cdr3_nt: TGTGCCAGCAGTTACTCTAGGGGGGTGACGGACAATGAGCAGTTCTTC
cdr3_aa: CASSYSRGVTDNEQFF

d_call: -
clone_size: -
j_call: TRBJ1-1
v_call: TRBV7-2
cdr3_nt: TGTGCCAGCAGCCCCCAGAGACAGGCGGGGGAAGCTTTCTTT
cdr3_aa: CASSPQRQAGEAFF

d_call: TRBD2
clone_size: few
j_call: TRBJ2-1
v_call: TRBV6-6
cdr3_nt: TGTGCCAGCAGTCTTACCCGGGGGGATGAGCAGTTCTTC
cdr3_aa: CASSLTRGDEQFF

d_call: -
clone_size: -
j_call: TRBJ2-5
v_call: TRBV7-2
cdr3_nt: TGTGCCAGCAGCTCTGGACGGGCGCGGCAAGAGACCCAGTACTTC
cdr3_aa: CASSSGRARQETQYF

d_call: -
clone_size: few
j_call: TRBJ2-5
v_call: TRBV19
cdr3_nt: TGTGCCAGTAGATCGGGGTCCAGGGAGACCCAGTACTTC
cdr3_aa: CASRSGSRETQYF

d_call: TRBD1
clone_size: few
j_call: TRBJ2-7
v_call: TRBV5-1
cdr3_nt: TGCGCCAGCAGCTTGATGGCAGGGGGCCCCTACGAGCAGTACTTC
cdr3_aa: CASSLMAGGPYEQYF

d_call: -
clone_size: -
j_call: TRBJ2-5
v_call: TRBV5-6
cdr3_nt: TGTGCCAGCAGCTTCGAGGGGATGTTAGAGACCCAGTACTTC
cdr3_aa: CASSFEGMLETQYF

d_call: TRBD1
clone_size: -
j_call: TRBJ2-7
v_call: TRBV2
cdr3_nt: TGTGCCAGCAGTGGGGAGGGACAGGGCGTCCACTTC
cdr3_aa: CASSGEGQGVHF

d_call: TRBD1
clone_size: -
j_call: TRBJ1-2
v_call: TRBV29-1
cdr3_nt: TGCAGCGCAGAGGACAGGGACTATGGCTACACCTTC
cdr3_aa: CSAEDRDYGYTF

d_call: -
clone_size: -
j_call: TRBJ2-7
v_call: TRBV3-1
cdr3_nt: TGTGCCAGCAGCCAAGGAAGGGACAACGAGCAGTACTTC
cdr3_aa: CASSQGRDNEQYF

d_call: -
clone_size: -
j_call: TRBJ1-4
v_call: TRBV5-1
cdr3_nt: TGCGCCAGCAGCTTGGCCAACCCCACTAATGAAAAACTGTTTTTT
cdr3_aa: CASSLANPTNEKLFF

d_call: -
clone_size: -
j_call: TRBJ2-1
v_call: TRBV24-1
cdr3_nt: TGTGCCACCAGTGGCGACAGAGCATACAATGAGCAGTTCTTC
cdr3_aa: CATSGDRAYNEQFF

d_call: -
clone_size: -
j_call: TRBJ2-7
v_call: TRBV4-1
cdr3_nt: TGCGCCAGCAGCCCAAGAGGGGGAACCTACGAGCAGTACTTC
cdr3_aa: CASSPRGGTYEQYF

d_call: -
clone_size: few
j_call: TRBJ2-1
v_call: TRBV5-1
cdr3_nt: TGCGCCAGCAGCTTGGTGGGAGACAGCCTTTTAAACAATGAGCAGTTCTTC
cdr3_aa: CASSLVGDSLLNNEQFF

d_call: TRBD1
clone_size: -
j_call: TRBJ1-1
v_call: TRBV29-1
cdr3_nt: TGCAGCGTTGGAGAGGGGGCCGGAGCTTTCTTT
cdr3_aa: CSVGEGAGAFF

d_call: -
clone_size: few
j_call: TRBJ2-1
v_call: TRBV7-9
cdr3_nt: TGTGCCAGCAGCTTAGCAGTAAACAATGAGCAGTTCTTC
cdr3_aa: CASSLAVNNEQFF

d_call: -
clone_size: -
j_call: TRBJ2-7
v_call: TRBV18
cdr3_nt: TGTGCCAGCTCCGGAAAGTGGACAAGTGGGTACGAGCAGTACTTC
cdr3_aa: CASSGKWTSGYEQYF

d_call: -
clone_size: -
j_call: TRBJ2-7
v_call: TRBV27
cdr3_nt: TGTGCCAGCAGTTTCCTGGCGGAAAGCTCCTACGAGCAGTACTTC
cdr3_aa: CASSFLAESSYEQYF

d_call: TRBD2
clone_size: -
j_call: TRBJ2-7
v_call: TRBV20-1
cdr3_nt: TGCAGTGCTAGAGGCCGGCGCCCTCTAGCGGCTACCTACGAGCAGTACTTC
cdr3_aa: CSARGRRPLAATYEQYF

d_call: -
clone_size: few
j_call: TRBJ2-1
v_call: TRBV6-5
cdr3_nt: TGTGCCAGCAGTTACTCAGTGGATCTGAGCAATGAGCAGTTCTTC
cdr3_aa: CASSYSVDLSNEQFF

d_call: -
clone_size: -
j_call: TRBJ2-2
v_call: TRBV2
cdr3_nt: TGTGCCAGCAGTGAGGGGGTCAGCGCCGGGGAGCTGTTTTTT
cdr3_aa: CASSEGVSAGELFF

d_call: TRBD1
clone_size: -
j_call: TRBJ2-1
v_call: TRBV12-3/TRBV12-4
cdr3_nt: TGTGCCAGCAGGCCCGGGACAGGGGTAAGGAATGAGCAGTTCTTC
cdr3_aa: CASRPGTGVRNEQFF

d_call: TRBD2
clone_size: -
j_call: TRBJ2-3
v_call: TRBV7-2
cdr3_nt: TGTGCCAGCAGCTTTAGAATGTTAGCGGGAACCACAGATACGCAGTATTTT
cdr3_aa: CASSFRMLAGTTDTQYF

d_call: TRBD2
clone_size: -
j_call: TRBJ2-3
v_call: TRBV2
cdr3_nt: TGTGCCAGCACCGGCGGGCTAGCGGCCATCCGAGGCACAGATACGCAGTATTTT
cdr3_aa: CASTGGLAAIRGTDTQYF

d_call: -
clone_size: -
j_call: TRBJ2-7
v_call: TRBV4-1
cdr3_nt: TGCGCCAGCAGCCAAGATCCCCTCGGCGACTACGAGCAGTACTTC
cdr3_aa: CASSQDPLGDYEQYF

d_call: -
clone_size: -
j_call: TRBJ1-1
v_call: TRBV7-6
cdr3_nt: TGTGCCAGCAAGCAAATCCAGGGACTTAACACTGAAGCTTTCTTT
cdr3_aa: CASKQIQGLNTEAFF

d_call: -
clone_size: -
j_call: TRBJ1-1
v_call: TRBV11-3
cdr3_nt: TGTGCCAGCAGCTTAGCCCAACTGGGACACGAGAACACTGAAGCTTTCTTT
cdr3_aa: CASSLAQLGHENTEAFF

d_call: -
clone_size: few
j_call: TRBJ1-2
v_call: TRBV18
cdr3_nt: TGTGCCAGCTCCGTCCAGGGATACAACCCCTATGGCTACACCTTC
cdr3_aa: CASSVQGYNPYGYTF

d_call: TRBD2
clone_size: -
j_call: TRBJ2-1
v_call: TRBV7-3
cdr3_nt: TGTGCCAGCAGCTACCTAGCGGGGGGCCTTACCCATGAGCAGTTCTTC
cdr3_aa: CASSYLAGGLTHEQFF